The 13 T cell receptor beta chains below come from one sample, sequenced in a study of T cells after yellow fever vaccination. Each CDR3 protein is one row after TCRdb ran MiXCR on the 5' RACE reads. The table lists hundreds of thousands of distinct CDR3 sequences, roughly 6.2% of them singletons. This specimen consisted of PBMCs, obtained 5 days after the yellow fever booster vaccination. Receptors were obtained from a man aged 25 to 45 who received the YFV17D yellow fever vaccine.

V gene TRBV6-1 combines with J gene TRBJ1-3; weak D call: TRBD1 (6 bases). The ends were cut back, 5 bases at V and 0 bases at J, with 8 bases in the middle. This CDR3 has 14 amino acids. CDR1 and CDR2 (germline): MNHNS, SASEGT. CDR3 in DNA: TGTGCCAGCAGTACAGGGATCTCTGGAAACACCATATATTTT. Residues: CASSTGISGNTIYF.

This clonotype was recorded many times. The chain uses TRBV6-5 and TRBJ1-2, with 8 nucleotides matching TRBD1. Germline CDR1 MNHEY, CDR2 SVGAGI. This CDR3 has 14 residues. With 5 bases clipped from V and 4 bases from J, the junction kept 6 bases outside the gene matches. Written as DNA, the CDR3 is TGTGCCAGCAGTCACGGGACAGGATCCTATGGCTACACCTTC. Translation: CASSHGTGSYGYTF.

This clonotype has just a few counts. The chain has TRBV7-2 and TRBJ2-7; TRBD2 matches at 12 bases. Looked up from germline, CDR1 is SGHTA and CDR2 is FQGNSA. With 3 bases clipped from V and 4 bases from J, the junction kept 4 bases outside the gene matches. The CDR3 covers 15 residues. CDR3 nucleotides: TGTGCCAGCAGCTTGACTAGCGGGAGACAGTACGAGCAGTACTTC. It codes for CASSLTSGRQYEQYF.

This clonotype was observed a handful of times. The CDR3 loop is CASSPRRSEYRRDTQYF. The CDR3 bases are TGTGCCAGCAGTCCCCGAAGGAGCGAGTACCGACGTGATACGCAGTATTTT. This chain uses TRBV7-9 with TRBJ2-3; unclear D gene. Trimming took 6 bases from V and 6 from J, leaving 25 bases between them. CDR3 length: 17 amino acids. CDR1 SEHNR and CDR2 FQNEAQ come from the germline V gene (reference sequence).

This clonotype was counted only a few times. The chain has TRBV7-2 and TRBJ2-7; 7 nucleotides agree with TRBD2. Germline CDR1 is SGHTA and CDR2 is FQGNSA. The CDR3 has 14 residues. Trimming removed 6 bases from V and 2 bases from J; junction bases left unmatched: 7. This chain's CDR3 is CASSTGTITYEQYF. The CDR3, as DNA: TGTGCCAGCAGTACCGGGACTATCACCTACGAGCAGTACTTC.

This clonotype was detected only a few times. The gene calls are TRBV6-2 or TRBV6-3 and TRBJ2-7, with D perhaps matching TRBD2 (5 bases). Trimming cost V 2 bases and J 10 bases, with 18 bases left between them. CDR1 and CDR2 (germline): MNHEY, SVGEGT. This CDR3 is built from 14 residues. In nucleotides, the CDR3 is TGTGCCAGCAGTTACGGGCTAAGCGAGGGAATACAGTACTTC. Translated, it gives CASSYGLSEGIQYF.

This clonotype was counted at least ten times. The chain combines TRBV6-5 with TRBJ1-2; D gene ambiguous. Trimming removed 5 bases from V and 1 base from J, with 5 bases in between. The V gene's germline CDR1 is MNHEY and CDR2 SVGAGI. The CDR3 covers 12 residues. The CDR3: CASSTVNYGYTF. In DNA, the CDR3 is TGTGCCAGCAGTACGGTTAACTATGGCTACACCTTC.

This clonotype was recorded a few times. The chain combines TRBV20-1 with TRBJ2-3; possible D gene TRBD2, 6 bases. CDR1 is DFQATT and CDR2 is SNEGSKA in the germline V gene (reference sequence). The CDR3 consists of 16 residues. Trimming removed 0 bases at V and 6 bases at J, with 19 bases between. The CDR3 DNA reads TGCAGTGCTAGAGATCCCAGGACTACCCGGAGGGATACGCAGTATTTT. This encodes CSARDPRTTRRDTQYF.

The CDR3 DNA reads as TGTGCCAGCAGCCCCGGGGGCAGAAGCGAGACCCAGTACTTC. Amino acids: CASSPGGRSETQYF. The V call is TRBV7-2, the J call TRBJ2-5, with D possibly being TRBD1 or TRBD2 (6 bases each). This CDR3 comprises 14 residues. The V gene's germline CDR1 is SGHTA and CDR2 FQGNSA. V shed 5 bases and J shed 5 bases, with 15 bases lying between them.

The chain recombines TRBV10-3 with TRBJ2-2, with D possibly matching TRBD2 (5 bases). Germline V gives CDR1 ENHRY, CDR2 SYGVKD. The V gene lost 2 bases and the J gene lost 0 bases, with 7 bases spanning the gap. The CDR3 covers 15 residues. CDR3 nucleotide sequence: TGTGCCATCAGTGAGCCGGGAACGAACACCGGGGAGCTGTTTTTT. Its protein product is CAISEPGTNTGELFF.

The J gene is TRBJ2-2, the V gene TRBV4-3; a possible D gene is TRBD2 (6 bases). Trimming pared 3 bases from V and 4 bases from J, leaving 12 bases between. In germline, CDR1 is LGHNA, CDR2 YSLEER. CDR3 length: 15 residues. As DNA, the CDR3 is TGCGCCAGCAGCCATGAGCAAGCGGGCACCGGGGAGCTGTTTTTT. This encodes CASSHEQAGTGELFF.

This clonotype was found many times. The chain combines TRBV28 with TRBJ1-2; 7 bases align to TRBD1. V shed 3 bases and J 2 bases; nucleotides not matched to a gene: 3. There are 14 residues in the CDR3. CDR1 MDHEN and CDR2 SYDVKM come from the germline V gene. The CDR3 DNA sequence: TGTGCCAGCAGTTTTGGGGACAGAAACTATGGCTACACCTTC. It specifies CASSFGDRNYGYTF.

There are a few counts of this clonotype. CDR3 protein: CASSHLLGRSGTDTQYF. In DNA form, the CDR3 reads TGTGCCAGCAGCCATCTTCTCGGGAGATCTGGCACAGATACGCAGTATTTT. The chain is built from TRBV7-9 and TRBJ2-3; D possibly corresponds to TRBD2 (6 bases). In germline, CDR1 is SEHNR, CDR2 FQNEAQ (reference sequence). Trimming removed 5 bases at V and 1 base at J, with 19 bases between. CDR3 size: 17 residues.